Below, 17 T cell receptor beta chains from the same sample are listed, as sequenced in a study of blood T cell repertoires in COVID-19. TCRdb's table, derived via immunoSEQ multiplex PCR, lists solely in-frame clones and lacks some. The data contain about 26,000 clones, roughly 90% of them singletons. The sample consisted of peripheral blood. The receptors shown here come from a human donor in a cohort sampled during active COVID-19.

This chain connects TRBV6-5 to TRBJ2-7; 8 nucleotides agree with TRBD1. The CDR3 totals 13 residues. Germline V gene data show CDR1 as MNHEY and CDR2 as SVGAGI. The V segment lost 10 bases and the J segment 12 bases; nucleotides outside the gene matches: 17. The CDR3 sequence is CATAFGQGGLWYF. The DNA for the CDR3 is TGTGCCACAGCTTTTGGACAGGGTGGCCTATGGTACTTC.

The V call is TRBV5-6, the J call TRBJ1-5, with D maybe TRBD1 (6 bases). Trimming removed 4 bases from V and 0 bases from J, with 17 bases in between. The CDR3 runs 17 residues. Germline V gene sequence: CDR1 SGHDT, CDR2 YYEEEE. This chain's CDR3 is CASSQGSSQYSNQPQHF. The CDR3 bases are TGTGCCAGCAGCCAGGGGAGCAGTCAGTATAGCAATCAGCCCCAGCATTTT. Using reference TRBV5-6 and TRBJ1-5 for the parts outside the CDR3, the full variable domain is DAGVTQSPTHLIKTRGQQVTLRCSPKSGHDTVSWYQQALGQGPQFIFQYYEEEERQRGNFPDRFSGHQFPNYSSELNVNALLLGDSALYLCASSQGSSQYSNQPQHFGDGTRLSIL.

This clone occurred a few times. The genes are TRBV3-1 (or the pseudogene TRBV3-2) and TRBJ2-7; 7 bases agree with TRBD2. CDR1 and CDR2 (germline): LGHDT, YNNKEL (reference sequence). The CDR3 is 14 residues long. J was trimmed by 4 bases and V by 6 bases; bases with no gene match: 9. The CDR3: CASSSGTTRYEQYF. DNA of the CDR3: TGTGCCAGCAGTTCCGGGACTACTCGTTACGAGCAGTACTTC.

V is TRBV7-2 and J is TRBJ2-1, with 9 nucleotides matching TRBD2. The CDR3 covers 15 residues. In germline, CDR1 is SGHTA, CDR2 FQGNSA. V lost 6 bases and J lost 6; bases outside the gene matches: 9. This CDR3 is CASRPPAGGPNEQFF. CDR3 DNA sequence: TGTGCCAGCAGACCTCCAGCGGGGGGACCCAATGAGCAGTTCTTC.

The chain has TRBV2 and TRBJ2-5, with D tentatively TRBD2 (6 bases). The CDR3 spans 15 residues. CDR1 is SNHLY, CDR2 FYNNEI, per germline. With 8 bases removed from V and 3 bases from J, the gap between germline ends came to 19 bases. The CDR3, as DNA: TGTGCCAGCGGTTTACCGGGTGGGAGGAAAGAGACCCAGTACTTC. It translates to CASGLPGGRKETQYF. Based on the CDR3 plus reference TRBV2 and TRBJ2-5, the full variable domain is EPEVTQTPSHQVTQMGQEVILRCVPISNHLYFYWYRQILGQKVEFLVSFYNNEISEKSEIFDDQFSVERPDGSNFTLKIRSTKLEDSAMYFCASGLPGGRKETQYFGPGTRLLVL.

The CDR3 loop is CAIWNSYSNQPQHF. The CDR3 DNA reads TGTGCCATTTGGAACAGTTATAGCAATCAGCCCCAGCATTTT. This chain uses TRBV10-3 with TRBJ1-5; no reliable D call. This CDR3 has 14 amino acids. Germline lookup yields CDR1 ENHRY and CDR2 SYGVKD. Trimming took 9 bases from V and 0 from J, leaving 12 bases between them.

The chain links TRBV3-1 (or the pseudogene TRBV3-2) to TRBJ1-1, with D possibly TRBD1 on 5 matching bases. The CDR3 is 13 amino acids. The V end lost 1 base, the J end lost 8 bases, and 11 bases lay between the germline ends. CDR1 and CDR2 (germline): LGHDT, YNNKEL (reference sequence). The CDR3 nucleotides are TGTGCCAGCAGCCAAGGCGGGGCCAGCGAAGCTTTCTTT. Translated, it gives CASSQGGASEAFF.

V is TRBV11-2 and J is TRBJ2-2; no reliable D call. The germline CDR1 and CDR2 sequences are SGHAT and FQNNGV. The germline V and J ends were trimmed by 1 base and 0 bases, with 3 bases remaining between them. CDR3 length: 14 amino acids. CDR3 DNA sequence: TGTGCCAGCAGCTTAGTCGCGAACACCGGGGAGCTGTTTTTT. It codes for CASSLVANTGELFF.

This chain joins TRBV6-5 and TRBJ1-2, with D perhaps matching TRBD1 (5 bases). CDR1 and CDR2 (germline): MNHEY, SVGAGI. The CDR3 has 15 amino acids. V lost 0 bases to trimming and J lost 7 bases, with 15 bases between them. The CDR3 loop reads CASSYSPGTGLGYTF. CDR3 DNA: TGTGCCAGCAGTTACTCTCCCGGGACTGGCCTTGGCTACACCTTC.

This CDR3 reads CASSLLGTGSYEQYF. The CDR3 region has the DNA TGTGCCAGCAGCTTGTTAGGGACAGGGAGCTACGAGCAGTACTTC. The genes are TRBV5-5 and TRBJ2-7, with 9 bases that match TRBD1. CDR3 size: 15 residues. Trimming took 1 base from V and 3 from J; bases not matched to a gene: 5. Looked up from germline, CDR1 is SGHKS and CDR2 is YYEKEE (reference sequence).

DNA of the CDR3: TGTGCCAGCAGTCTCGAAGCGGGAATGGCCGGGGAGCTGTTTTTT. Protein: CASSLEAGMAGELFF. V is TRBV2 and J is TRBJ2-2; 7 positions match TRBD2. The germline CDR1 and CDR2 sequences are SNHLY and FYNNEI. V shed 5 bases and J 6 bases; nucleotides not matched to a gene: 9. This CDR3 has 15 residues.

The CDR3 sequence: CSVEDSEDQPQHF. For the CDR3, the DNA is TGCAGCGTTGAAGACAGCGAGGATCAGCCCCAGCATTTT. This rearrangement joins TRBV29-1 to TRBJ1-5; no definite D call. Per germline, CDR1 SQVTM and CDR2 ANQGSEA. This CDR3 is 13 amino acids long. Trimming stripped 0 bases from V and 5 bases from J, with 8 bases between. The complete variable domain, with remaining parts taken from reference TRBV29-1 and TRBJ1-5, reads SAVISQKPSRDICQRGTSLTIQCQVDSQVTMMFWYRQQPGQSLTLIATANQGSEATYESGFVIDKFPISRPNLTFSTLTVSNMSPEDSSIYLCSVEDSEDQPQHFGDGTRLSIL.

This sequence joins TRBV9 and TRBJ2-4; TRBD1 agrees at 10 bases. Germline values: CDR1 SGDLS, CDR2 YYNGEE. V shed 4 bases and J 11 bases; nucleotides not matched to a gene: 6. This CDR3 is built from 13 residues. This CDR3 reads CASSSRDRGVQYF. Written as DNA, the CDR3 is TGTGCCAGCAGCTCCCGGGACAGGGGAGTTCAGTACTTC.

The chain joins TRBV2 to TRBJ1-5; D remains ambiguous. From germline, CDR1 is SNHLY and CDR2 FYNNEI. CDR3 length equals 14 residues. Trimming left V 6 bases short and J 1 base short, with 10 bases between. In DNA form, the CDR3 reads TGTGCCAGCAGCAGCGATGTGAGCAATCAGCCCCAGCATTTT. Its translation is CASSSDVSNQPQHF.

This clone showed up just a few times. This rearrangement joins TRBV5-1 to TRBJ1-3, with D possibly being TRBD1 (5 bases). The germline CDR1 and CDR2 sequences are SGHRS and YFSETQ. There are 14 residues in the CDR3. V was shortened by 2 bases and J by 1 base, with 7 bases between the two germline ends. CDR3 sequence reads: CASSLTGSGNTIYF. Here the CDR3 DNA reads TGCGCCAGCAGCTTAACAGGATCTGGAAACACCATATATTTT.

The genes are TRBV4-2 and TRBJ2-7; D possibly corresponds to TRBD1 (5 bases). The length of the CDR3 is 15 residues. V was cut by 0 bases and J by 2 bases, with 11 bases left in between. Germline V CDR1 and CDR2: LGHNA, YNFKEQ. Here the CDR3 DNA reads TGTGCCAGCAGCCAAGATCAGGGAAAGACCTACGAGCAGTACTTC. Residues: CASSQDQGKTYEQYF.

The chain has TRBV18 and TRBJ1-2; 7 positions match TRBD1. Trimming cost V 4 bases and J 2 bases; bases outside gene matches: 4. The CDR3 has 14 residues. From germline, CDR1 is KGHSH and CDR2 LQKENI. Written as DNA, the CDR3 is TGTGCCAGCTCACTCGGACAGGAAAACTATGGCTACACCTTC. Protein product: CASSLGQENYGYTF.